This is a list of T cell receptor beta chains from one sample in a study of T cells after posttransplantation cyclophosphamide. Libraries were prepared by immunoSEQ multiplex PCR; TCRdb keeps only in-frame clonotypes and omits some of them. The sample has 66,000 or so clones; 93% are singletons. Specimen: PBMCs. These receptors were obtained from a woman in her twenties or thirties in good health and a related stem cell transplant donor. CDR3s include the opening cysteine and the closing phenylalanine or tryptophan. Fields, in order: V gene, clone size, CDR3 protein. Expanded clones get a size class; other rows say once, few or many, or leave the size out.

v_call: TRBV19; clone_size: -; cdr3_aa: CASATGLSQPQHF
v_call: TRBV5-1; clone_size: -; cdr3_aa: CASSLAETGPANSPLHF
v_call: TRBV10-1; clone_size: -; cdr3_aa: CASSEWGRGNEQYF
v_call: TRBV10-3; clone_size: -; cdr3_aa: CAISESRGANEKLFF
v_call: TRBV9; clone_size: -; cdr3_aa: CASSVVSGETQYF
v_call: TRBV7-2; clone_size: -; cdr3_aa: CASRRLAGAYYEQYF
v_call: TRBV5-1; clone_size: -; cdr3_aa: CASSPGDNQNYGYTF
v_call: TRBV19; clone_size: -; cdr3_aa: CASSIMTGISNQPQHF
v_call: TRBV19; clone_size: -; cdr3_aa: CASSVGQVRTEAFF
v_call: TRBV7-2; clone_size: -; cdr3_aa: CASSLALTGVNYGYTF
v_call: TRBV2; clone_size: -; cdr3_aa: CANSRDGGELFF
v_call: TRBV7-2; clone_size: -; cdr3_aa: CASSKTVTNTEAFF
v_call: TRBV6-1; clone_size: -; cdr3_aa: CASSEAQGAGGNTIYF
v_call: TRBV19; clone_size: -; cdr3_aa: CASSPTAGTGGYTF
v_call: TRBV13; clone_size: -; cdr3_aa: CASSLGSSGGNTDTQYF
v_call: TRBV4-3; clone_size: few; cdr3_aa: CASSQVYTGFYEQYF
v_call: TRBV6-6; clone_size: -; cdr3_aa: CASSYGQSQETQYF
v_call: TRBV6-5; clone_size: -; cdr3_aa: CASSTDRANSPLHF
v_call: TRBV7-9; clone_size: -; cdr3_aa: CASSLGGTGGNYGYTF
v_call: TRBV27; clone_size: -; cdr3_aa: CASSSRTGNTEAFF
v_call: TRBV5-5; clone_size: once; cdr3_aa: CASSFRSSEVYEQYF
v_call: TRBV12-5; clone_size: -; cdr3_aa: CASGEGQGIFRNQPQHF
v_call: TRBV29-1; clone_size: -; cdr3_aa: CSVGGGSLTGDTEAFF
v_call: TRBV4-2; clone_size: -; cdr3_aa: CASSPTDTDTQYF
v_call: TRBV18; clone_size: -; cdr3_aa: CASSPPQGRNQPQHF
v_call: TRBV12-2; clone_size: once; cdr3_aa: CASRFDPGGSGGSKETQYF
v_call: TRBV11-3; clone_size: -; cdr3_aa: CASSPDTGELFF
v_call: TRBV15; clone_size: -; cdr3_aa: CATSREDSPNQPQHF
v_call: TRBV7-2; clone_size: -; cdr3_aa: CASSFGPQETQYF
v_call: TRBV7-2; clone_size: -; cdr3_aa: CASSFGGNEKLFF
v_call: TRBV5-4; clone_size: -; cdr3_aa: CASSSRQTLSPLHF
v_call: TRBV5-1; clone_size: -; cdr3_aa: CASSLDGGRADTQYF
v_call: TRBV5-4; clone_size: -; cdr3_aa: CASRLDFDGNTEAFF
v_call: TRBV7-9; clone_size: -; cdr3_aa: CASSLFTDGDSPLHF
v_call: TRBV4-1; clone_size: once; cdr3_aa: CASANQHWDEQFF
v_call: TRBV7-8; clone_size: -; cdr3_aa: CASSALRTDNYGYTF
v_call: TRBV14; clone_size: -; cdr3_aa: CASSPRGSYEQYF
v_call: TRBV4-3; clone_size: few; cdr3_aa: CASSQDGGDTQYF
v_call: TRBV4-2; clone_size: once; cdr3_aa: CASSRIRQGLNSYNEQFF
v_call: TRBV29-1; clone_size: -; cdr3_aa: CSVARGFEYGYTF
v_call: TRBV7-2; clone_size: -; cdr3_aa: CASNRDRAGYTF
v_call: TRBV30; clone_size: -; cdr3_aa: CAWNSQGNGELFF